Listed below are T cell receptor beta chains from one sample, sequenced in a study of CD8+CD57+ T cells in acquired aplastic anemia. TCRdb passed the reads through MiXCR, listing each CDR3 protein once. The sample shows some 200,000 distinct CDR3 sequences, 34% of them seen only once. What was sequenced was sorted CD4+, CD8+, or CD8+CD57+ T cells (not recorded which) from PBMCs. These receptors all come from a human donor in good health, serving as a control. Each CDR3 is given with its conserved first and last residue. Each record gives: clone size, J gene, V gene, D gene, CDR3 DNA, CDR3 protein. A D gene is named only where the DNA matches it firmly. The size of a clone is reported for some rows only, either as once, few or many, or as a class for expanded clones.

size: -; J: TRBJ1-6; V: TRBV6-1; D: -; DNA: TGTGCCAGCAGTGCCGAGGTTCTACCCCTCCGCTTT; CDR3: CASSAEVLPLRF
size: -; J: TRBJ1-2; V: TRBV18; D: -; DNA: TGTGCCAGCTCACTTATGGGTGAATATGGCTACACCTTC; CDR3: CASSLMGEYGYTF
size: many; J: TRBJ2-7; V: TRBV20-1; D: TRBD2; DNA: TGCAGTGCTAGGACTAGCGGAAACTCCTACGAGCAGTACTTC; CDR3: CSARTSGNSYEQYF
size: -; J: TRBJ2-5; V: TRBV20-1; D: -; DNA: TGCAGTGCTAGAGATCCCCGGGACACCAATGGAGAGACCCAGTACTTC; CDR3: CSARDPRDTNGETQYF
size: many; J: TRBJ2-1; V: TRBV20-1; D: -; DNA: TGCAGTGCTACCTACAATGAGCAGTTCTTC; CDR3: CSATYNEQFF
size: medium-sized; J: TRBJ2-7; V: TRBV10-3; D: TRBD1; DNA: TGTGCCATCAGCCGGGACAGGGAAACCTACGAGCAGTACTTC; CDR3: CAISRDRETYEQYF
size: few; J: TRBJ2-3; V: TRBV29-1; D: -; DNA: TGCAGCGTGGAGGGGGCGGCGCGGACCTACACAGATACGCAGTATTTT; CDR3: CSVEGAARTYTDTQYF
size: -; J: TRBJ2-7; V: TRBV11-1; D: -; DNA: TGTGCCAGCAGCACGCGACTAGGGCCCTACGAGCAGTACTTC; CDR3: CASSTRLGPYEQYF
size: -; J: TRBJ1-2; V: TRBV10-3; D: -; DNA: TGTGCCATCACTAACCAGGGCGGGCAGGTGACTTATGGCTACACCTTC; CDR3: CAITNQGGQVTYGYTF
size: few; J: TRBJ1-1; V: TRBV5-1; D: -; DNA: TGCGCCAGCCGAGAGGGGGGTACAGTGAACACTGAAGCTTTCTTT; CDR3: CASREGGTVNTEAFF
size: few; J: TRBJ1-2; V: TRBV6-1; D: -; DNA: TGTGCCAGCAGGCGGCAGGGCCTAGAGATTTTTAACTATGGCTACACCTTC; CDR3: CASRRQGLEIFNYGYTF
size: few; J: TRBJ2-7; V: TRBV2; D: -; DNA: TGTGCCAGCACGCTCGGCTACGAGCAGTACTTC; CDR3: CASTLGYEQYF
size: -; J: TRBJ1-2; V: TRBV12-3/TRBV12-4; D: -; DNA: TGTGCCAGCAGTTTCGCGGGACTGAACTATGGCTACACCTTC; CDR3: CASSFAGLNYGYTF
size: many; J: TRBJ1-1; V: TRBV7-9; D: TRBD1; DNA: TGTGCCAGCAGCTCTATGACAGGGGGGAACACTGAAGCTTTCTTT; CDR3: CASSSMTGGNTEAFF
size: many; J: TRBJ2-7; V: TRBV11-1; D: -; DNA: TGTGCCAGCAGCTTACTAAGACAGGGAGGTTACGAGCAGTACTTC; CDR3: CASSLLRQGGYEQYF
size: -; J: TRBJ1-4; V: TRBV3-1; D: TRBD1; DNA: TGTGCCAGCAGCCAAGGACAGGGGGCGAATGAAAAACTGTTTTTT; CDR3: CASSQGQGANEKLFF
size: -; J: TRBJ2-7; V: TRBV18; D: TRBD2; DNA: TGTGCCAGCTCACAAGCGAACGGACTAGCGATCTACGAGCAGTACTTC; CDR3: CASSQANGLAIYEQYF
size: few; J: TRBJ1-4; V: TRBV4-1; D: -; DNA: TGCGCCAGCAGCCGGATCAGGACAGTGCTTAATGAAAAACTGTTTTTT; CDR3: CASSRIRTVLNEKLFF
size: many; J: TRBJ2-6; V: TRBV19; D: -; DNA: TGTGCCAGTCTGCCGGGGCAGGGCTCATCTGGGGCCAACGTCCTGACTTTC; CDR3: CASLPGQGSSGANVLTF
size: -; J: TRBJ1-2; V: TRBV2; D: TRBD1; DNA: TGTGCCAGCAGGACTTCCGGGACAGGGGGCGCGGGCTATGGCTACACCTTC; CDR3: CASRTSGTGGAGYGYTF
size: many; J: TRBJ1-6; V: TRBV6-1; D: -; DNA: TGTGCCAGCAGTGACCTTAATTCACCCCTCCACTTT; CDR3: CASSDLNSPLHF
size: many; J: TRBJ2-7; V: TRBV25-1; D: -; DNA: TGTGCCAGCAGCCTGACAGATTCACTCTCCTACGAGCAGTACTTC; CDR3: CASSLTDSLSYEQYF
size: -; J: TRBJ1-4; V: TRBV20-1; D: TRBD1; DNA: TGCAGTGCCCCCAGGACAGGGAATGAAAAACTGTTTTTT; CDR3: CSAPRTGNEKLFF
size: few; J: TRBJ2-7; V: TRBV19; D: TRBD1; DNA: TGTGCCAGTAGTCTGAGCGGGACAGGGGTAAACGAGCAGTACTTC; CDR3: CASSLSGTGVNEQYF